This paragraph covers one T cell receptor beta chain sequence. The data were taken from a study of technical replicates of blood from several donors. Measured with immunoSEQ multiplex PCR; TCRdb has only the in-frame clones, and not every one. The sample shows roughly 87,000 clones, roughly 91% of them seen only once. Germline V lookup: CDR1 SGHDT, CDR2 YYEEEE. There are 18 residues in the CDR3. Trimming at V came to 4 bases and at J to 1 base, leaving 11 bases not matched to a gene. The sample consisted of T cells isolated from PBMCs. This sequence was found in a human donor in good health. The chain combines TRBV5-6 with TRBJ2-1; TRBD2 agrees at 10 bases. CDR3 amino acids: CASSLGTSDGRSYNEQFF. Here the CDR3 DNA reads TGTGCCAGCAGCCTCGGGACTAGCGACGGGAGGTCCTACAATGAGCAGTTCTTC.